This T cell receptor (beta chain) was obtained from a study of blood T cell repertoires in COVID-19. Clones were read by immunoSEQ multiplex PCR, and TCRdb kept only the in-frame ones, dropping some. The sample includes about 170,000 clones, approximately 82% of them seen just once. Participants came from roughly 24 US areas, aged about 18 to 95 years. Material: PBMCs or T cells enriched from blood (not recorded which). This receptor was identified in a woman aged 45-65 years who had recovered from COVID-19.

For the CDR3, the DNA is TGTGCCAGTAGTATCAGAACGGGACAGCTTACTAGCTCTGGGGCCAACGTCCTGACTTTC. As protein: CASSIRTGQLTSSGANVLTF. The gene calls are TRBV19 and TRBJ2-6, with 7 bases that match TRBD1. The CDR3 length is 20 residues. V was clipped by 3 bases and J by 0 bases; unmatched bases: 14. Germline V gene sequence: CDR1 LNHDA, CDR2 SQIVND (reference sequence).